This entry concerns a single T cell receptor beta chain. Its antigen remains unknown. Use of 60 Vbeta and 13 Jbeta primers characterized the PCR. Produced via immunoSEQ multiplex PCR; TCRdb's table is partial and in-frame only. The sample yields hundreds of thousands of clones, 82% seen once. This entry comes from a study of cytomegalovirus exposure and HLA in healthy donors. Study-wide findings and caveats: Most CMV-associated TCR beta chains appeared HLA-restricted in a later analysis.

The CDR3 extends over 12 amino acids. Germline V gene sequence: CDR1 LNHDA, CDR2 SQIVND (reference sequence). Trimming shortened V by 8 bases and J by 0 bases, and 4 bases separated the two germline ends. This chain joins TRBV19 and TRBJ2-2; no clear D gene. Sample: PBMCs. The clonotype originates from a man aged 40-49 years in good health and CMV-seropositive. The CDR3 region is CASSTNTGELFF. CDR3 nucleotides: TGTGCCAGTTCTACGAACACCGGGGAGCTGTTTTTT.